Listed here are 24 T cell receptor beta chains from one sample, sequenced in a study of cytomegalovirus exposure and HLA in healthy donors. The method was immunoSEQ multiplex PCR; TCRdb's version includes in-frame clones alone and lacks a portion of them. The table records under 100,000 clones, 95% to 98% of them present only once. The material sequenced was PBMCs. These TCRs come from a man between 18 and 29 years old in good health and CMV-seronegative.

The chain couples TRBV28 to TRBJ2-5; 7 bases fit TRBD1. This CDR3 is 14 amino acids long. With V trimmed by 3 bases and J by 0 bases, 1 base remained unmatched. Germline values: CDR1 MDHEN, CDR2 SYDVKM. This chain's CDR3 is CASSLTGYQETQYF. CDR3 sequence (DNA): TGTGCCAGCAGTTTGACAGGGTACCAAGAGACCCAGTACTTC.

V gene TRBV4-1 combines with J gene TRBJ2-1, with 8 bases fitting TRBD2. The V gene's germline CDR1 is MGHRA and CDR2 YSYEKL. Germline trimming cut 1 base from V and 3 bases from J; bases unmatched to any gene: 5. The CDR3 consists of 16 residues. The CDR3 sequence is CASSQGSGGFYNEQFF. The CDR3 DNA follows: TGCGCCAGCAGCCAAGGGAGCGGGGGTTTCTACAATGAGCAGTTCTTC.

This clone was observed a single time. The chain joins TRBV19 to TRBJ2-1; 13 bases are shared with TRBD2. CDR1 and CDR2 (germline): LNHDA, SQIVND (reference sequence). CDR3 length: 19 residues. V gave up 1 base and J gave up 4 bases; unmatched junction bases: 10. CDR3 region: CASSIALAGGRSSYNEQFF. The CDR3 bases are TGTGCCAGTAGTATAGCACTAGCGGGAGGGAGGTCCAGTTACAATGAGCAGTTCTTC.

This chain links TRBV27 with TRBJ2-3, with D tentatively TRBD2 (5 bases). The V and J ends lost 7 bases and 2 bases respectively, with 19 bases between them. CDR1 and CDR2 (germline): MNHEY, SMNVEV (reference sequence). The CDR3 sequence is 16 residues long. Here the CDR3 reads CASNLNGPGYTDTQYF. DNA of the CDR3: TGTGCCAGCAACCTCAACGGCCCGGGATACACAGATACGCAGTATTTT.

The table lists this clone with a count of one. The V and J genes are TRBV7-9 and TRBJ2-2; 7 nucleotides align to TRBD2. Losses at the gene ends were 1 base for V and 3 bases for J; bases not matched to a gene: 2. The germline V gene encodes CDR1 SEHNR and CDR2 FQNEAQ (reference sequence). The CDR3 extends over 15 amino acids. CDR3: CASSLGDYDTGELFF. The CDR3 nucleotides read TGTGCCAGCAGCTTAGGGGACTATGACACCGGGGAGCTGTTTTTT.

CDR3 in DNA: TGTGCCAGCAGTGAACGGGGGGGGGCTTGGGGCTACACCTTC. Translation: CASSERGGAWGYTF. The gene calls are TRBV2 and TRBJ1-2; D is perhaps TRBD1 (6 bases). There are 14 residues in the CDR3. The V gene's germline CDR1 is SNHLY and CDR2 FYNNEI. Trimming removed 2 bases at V and 8 bases at J, with 15 bases between.

This clone has just one count. This chain connects TRBV5-6 to TRBJ2-5; D is uncertain. This CDR3 spans 14 amino acids. Looked up from germline, CDR1 is SGHDT and CDR2 is YYEEEE. V was shortened by 0 bases and J by 2 bases, with 8 bases between the two germline ends. CDR3 region: CASSLGRRQETQYF. CDR3 coding DNA: TGTGCCAGCAGCTTGGGAAGGAGACAAGAGACCCAGTACTTC.

V is TRBV7-8 and J is TRBJ2-2, with D uncertain. The CDR3 has 15 residues. The V end was cut by 2 bases, the J end by 5 bases, with 12 bases between. Germline V lookup: CDR1 SGHVS, CDR2 FQNEAQ. This CDR3 reads CASSLILPRTGELFF. The CDR3 nucleotides read TGTGCCAGCAGCTTAATCCTACCTAGAACCGGGGAGCTGTTTTTT.

The rearrangement joins TRBV5-6 to TRBJ1-4; TRBD1 matches at 7 bases. This CDR3 spans 15 amino acids. The V and J ends lost 4 bases and 12 bases, in that order; junction bases with no gene match: 15. CDR1 SGHDT and CDR2 YYEEEE come from the germline V gene. The CDR3 spells CASSAYRQGPEELFF. The CDR3 DNA reads as TGTGCCAGCAGCGCTTACCGACAGGGACCGGAGGAACTGTTTTTT.

V gene TRBV4-3 combines with J gene TRBJ1-1, with 9 bases fitting TRBD1. Germline trimming cut 1 base from V and 8 bases from J; bases unmatched to any gene: 11. The V gene's germline CDR1 is LGHNA and CDR2 YSLEER. The CDR3 totals 16 residues. CDR3 bases: TGCGCCAGCAGCCAAGCCGTAGGGACAGGGTCCTCAGAAGCTTTCTTT. Its protein product is CASSQAVGTGSSEAFF.

The chain recombines TRBV12-5 with TRBJ2-7; 8 nucleotides agree with TRBD1. The germline gives CDR1 LGHNT, CDR2 FRNRAP. V was pared by 2 bases and J by 2 bases, with 11 bases of the junction left unmatched. The CDR3 covers 17 residues. CDR3 sequence (DNA): TGTGCTAGTGGTTTGCTCAATCGGGACAGGAGAACCTACGAGCAGTACGTC. Its protein is CASGLLNRDRRTYEQYV.

CDR3 sequence: CASSLNTDNEQFF. The CDR3 DNA follows: TGTGCCAGCAGCTTAAACACAGACAATGAGCAGTTCTTC. The gene calls are TRBV11-3 and TRBJ2-1, with D unresolved. V shed 2 bases and J shed 5 bases, with 7 bases lying between them. Germline V lookup: CDR1 SGHNT, CDR2 YENEEA. CDR3 size: 13 residues. The full variable domain, in which reference TRBV11-3 and TRBJ2-1 provide the parts outside the CDR3, is EAGVVQSPRYKIIEKKQPVAFWCNPISGHNTLYWYLQNLGQGPELLIRYENEEAVDDSQLPKDRFSAERLKGVDSTLKIQPAELGDSAVYLCASSLNTDNEQFFGPGTRLTVL.

CDR3 in DNA: TGTGCCAGCAGCCCCCCGGGAAGCTCTGGGGCCAACGTCCTGACTTTC. Residues: CASSPPGSSGANVLTF. This chain joins TRBV5-4 and TRBJ2-6, with D perhaps matching TRBD2 (5 bases). CDR1 is SGHNT, CDR2 YYREEE, per germline (reference sequence). This CDR3 comprises 16 residues. Trimming cost V 4 bases and J 0 bases, with 11 bases left between them.

V gene TRBV5-4 combines with J gene TRBJ1-2; possible D gene TRBD1, 5 bases. The CDR3 covers 15 residues. Germline-derived CDR1 and CDR2 are SGHNT and YYREEE (reference sequence). Trimming removed 2 bases at V and 0 bases at J, with 11 bases between. The CDR3 DNA sequence: TGTGCCAGCAGCTTTCCCCGGGGGTCTAACTATGGCTACACCTTC. As protein: CASSFPRGSNYGYTF.

V usage is TRBV6-5 and J usage is TRBJ2-7; no reliable D call. The V and J ends lost 5 bases and 2 bases respectively, with 10 bases between them. Looked up from germline, CDR1 is MNHEY and CDR2 is SVGAGI. The CDR3 has 13 residues. The chain's CDR3 is CASSTPVPYEQYF. The CDR3 nucleotides read TGTGCCAGCAGTACCCCGGTTCCCTACGAGCAGTACTTC.

The table lists this clone with a count of one. The chain joins TRBV6-5 to TRBJ2-7; D perhaps matches TRBD2 (7 bases). V lost 2 bases and J lost 0, with 11 bases in between. Germline values: CDR1 MNHEY, CDR2 SVGAGI. The CDR3 totals 15 residues. Written as DNA, the CDR3 is TGTGCCAGCAGTTACAGGCGGGGGCTCTCCTACGAGCAGTACTTC. Protein product: CASSYRRGLSYEQYF.

The V call is TRBV27, the J call TRBJ2-7, with 7 bases lining up with TRBD2. Germline V gene data show CDR1 as MNHEY and CDR2 as SMNVEV (reference sequence). V shed 6 bases and J 3 bases; nucleotides not matched to a gene: 8. The CDR3 has 14 amino acids. The CDR3 loop is CASRISGDIYEQYF. CDR3 DNA: TGTGCCAGCAGGATAAGCGGGGATATCTACGAGCAGTACTTC.

The chain carries TRBV2 and TRBJ2-7; D perhaps matches TRBD2 (6 bases). The germline CDR1 and CDR2 sequences are SNHLY and FYNNEI. CDR3 length: 14 amino acids. The V and J ends lost 6 bases and 3 bases respectively, with 15 bases between them. As DNA, the CDR3 is TGTGCCAGCAGAAAGGGACTTGTTTACTACGAGCAGTACTTC. Protein: CASRKGLVYYEQYF. Full variable domain (rest looked up from reference TRBV2 and TRBJ2-7): EPEVTQTPSHQVTQMGQEVILRCVPISNHLYFYWYRQILGQKVEFLVSFYNNEISEKSEIFDDQFSVERPDGSNFTLKIRSTKLEDSAMYFCASRKGLVYYEQYFGPGTRLTVT.

The CDR3 DNA follows: TGTGCCAGCTTGCGGGAGGCCCTATCCCACGAGCAGTACTTC. Translation gives CASLREALSHEQYF. The chain joins TRBV28 to TRBJ2-7; 8 bases line up with TRBD2. The V and J ends lost 8 bases and 5 bases, in that order; junction bases with no gene match: 11. The germline V gene encodes CDR1 MDHEN and CDR2 SYDVKM. The CDR3 runs 14 residues.

V and J are TRBV2 and TRBJ2-7, with D perhaps TRBD2 (5 bases). V dropped 6 bases and J dropped 6 bases, with 12 bases sitting between them. The CDR3 loop spans 12 amino acids. Germline V gene lookup returns CDR1 SNHLY and CDR2 FYNNEI. In DNA, the CDR3 is TGTGCCAGCAGCTCCACTAGTCCCGAGCAGTACGTC. This sequence encodes CASSSTSPEQYV.

The chain combines TRBV11-3 with TRBJ2-3; no firm D call. Deletions cut 4 bases from V and 3 bases from J, with 11 bases between. From germline, CDR1 is SGHNT and CDR2 YENEEA. The CDR3 runs 14 residues. The CDR3 DNA reads as TGTGCCAGCAGCTCCCTCCCGGGTACAGATACGCAGTATTTT. Translating gives CASSSLPGTDTQYF.

The chain has TRBV4-1 and TRBJ2-3; possible D gene TRBD1, 6 bases. Germline V gene data show CDR1 as MGHRA and CDR2 as YSYEKL. V was shortened by 4 bases and J by 1 base, with 15 bases between the two germline ends. The CDR3 consists of 16 residues. The CDR3 protein is CASSPAGELGTDTQYF. CDR3 in DNA: TGCGCCAGCAGCCCGGCAGGGGAACTAGGCACAGATACGCAGTATTTT.

This chain joins TRBV14 and TRBJ1-3; D gene unclear. The germline CDR1 and CDR2 sequences are SGHDN and FVKESK. The CDR3 covers 14 residues. The ends were cut back, 1 base at V and 2 bases at J, with 6 bases in the middle. Here the CDR3 reads CASSQGTAGNTIYF. CDR3 sequence (DNA): TGTGCCAGCAGCCAAGGTACAGCTGGAAACACCATATATTTT.

The chain uses TRBV11-2 and TRBJ2-7; D call uncertain. CDR1 SGHAT and CDR2 FQNNGV come from the germline V gene. The CDR3 is made up of 13 amino acids. The V end lost 0 bases, the J end lost 3 bases, and 6 bases lay between the germline ends. The CDR3 sequence: CASSLDGYYEQYV. The CDR3 DNA follows: TGTGCCAGCAGCTTAGATGGGTACTACGAGCAGTACGTC.